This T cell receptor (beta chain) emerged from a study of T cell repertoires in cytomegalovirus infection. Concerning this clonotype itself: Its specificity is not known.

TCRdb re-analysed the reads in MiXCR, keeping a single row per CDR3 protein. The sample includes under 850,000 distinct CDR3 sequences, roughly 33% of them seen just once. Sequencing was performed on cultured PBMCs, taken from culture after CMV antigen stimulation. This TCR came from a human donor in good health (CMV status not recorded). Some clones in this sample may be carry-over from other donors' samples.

For the CDR3, the DNA is TGTGCCACCAGAGGGGAGTCCTACGAGCAGTACTTC. Protein sequence: CATRGESYEQYF. V usage is TRBV6-2 or TRBV6-3 and J usage is TRBJ2-7; D assignment may be TRBD1 or TRBD2 (5 bases each). Germline CDR1 reads MNHEY; CDR2 reads SVGEGT. Trimming removed 10 bases from V and 1 base from J, with 11 bases in between. CDR3 size: 12 residues.